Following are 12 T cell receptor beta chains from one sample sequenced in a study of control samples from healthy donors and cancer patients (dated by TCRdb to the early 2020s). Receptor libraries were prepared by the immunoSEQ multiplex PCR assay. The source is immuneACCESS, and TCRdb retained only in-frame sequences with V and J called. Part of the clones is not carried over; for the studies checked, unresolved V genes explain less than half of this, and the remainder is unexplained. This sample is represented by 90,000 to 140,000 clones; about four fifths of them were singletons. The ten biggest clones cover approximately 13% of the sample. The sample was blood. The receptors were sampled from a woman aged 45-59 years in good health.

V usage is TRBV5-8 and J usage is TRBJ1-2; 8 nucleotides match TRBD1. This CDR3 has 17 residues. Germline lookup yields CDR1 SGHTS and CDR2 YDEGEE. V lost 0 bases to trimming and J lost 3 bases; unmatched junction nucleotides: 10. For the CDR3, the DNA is TGTGCCAGCAGCTTGGTCGGACAGGGTAACGAAGACTATGGCTACACCTTC. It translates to CASSLVGQGNEDYGYTF.

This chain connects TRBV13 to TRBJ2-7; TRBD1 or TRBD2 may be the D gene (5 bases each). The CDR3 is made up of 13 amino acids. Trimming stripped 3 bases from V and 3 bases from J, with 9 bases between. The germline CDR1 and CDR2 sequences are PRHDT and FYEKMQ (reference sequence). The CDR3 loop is CASSFDGGYEQYF. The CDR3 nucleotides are TGTGCCAGCAGCTTCGATGGGGGCTACGAGCAGTACTTC.

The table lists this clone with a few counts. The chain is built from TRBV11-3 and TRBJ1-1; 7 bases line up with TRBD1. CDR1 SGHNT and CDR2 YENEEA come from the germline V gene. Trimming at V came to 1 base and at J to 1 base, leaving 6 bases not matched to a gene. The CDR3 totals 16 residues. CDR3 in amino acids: CASSLAAWTGNTEAFF. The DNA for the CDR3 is TGTGCCAGCAGCTTAGCAGCTTGGACAGGGAACACTGAAGCTTTCTTT.

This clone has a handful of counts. Here the CDR3 reads CASIRARRDLNTEAFF. The DNA of the CDR3 is TGTGCCAGTATTAGGGCGAGGCGCGACTTGAACACTGAAGCTTTCTTT. The chain joins TRBV19 to TRBJ1-1; D is unresolved. V lost 7 bases and J lost 0, with 18 bases in between. CDR1 LNHDA and CDR2 SQIVND come from the germline V gene (reference sequence). The CDR3 totals 16 residues.

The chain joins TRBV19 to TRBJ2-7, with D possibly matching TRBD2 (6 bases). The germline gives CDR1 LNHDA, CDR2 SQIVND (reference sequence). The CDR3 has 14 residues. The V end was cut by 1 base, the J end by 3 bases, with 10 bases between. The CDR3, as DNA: TGTGCCAGTAGTATAGGGACTAACGACTACGAGCAGTACTTC. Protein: CASSIGTNDYEQYF.

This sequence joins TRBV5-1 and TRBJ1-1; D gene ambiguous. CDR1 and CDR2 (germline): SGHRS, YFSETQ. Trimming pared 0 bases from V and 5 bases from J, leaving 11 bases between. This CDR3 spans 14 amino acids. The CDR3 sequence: CASSLVGGETEAFF. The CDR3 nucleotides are TGCGCCAGCAGCTTGGTTGGTGGGGAGACTGAAGCTTTCTTT.

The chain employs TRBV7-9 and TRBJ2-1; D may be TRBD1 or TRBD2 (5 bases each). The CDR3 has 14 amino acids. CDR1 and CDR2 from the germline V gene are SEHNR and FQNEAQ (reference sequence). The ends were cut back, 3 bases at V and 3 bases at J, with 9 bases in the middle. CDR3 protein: CASSFGTDYNEQFF. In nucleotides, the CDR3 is TGTGCCAGCAGCTTCGGGACCGACTACAATGAGCAGTTCTTC.

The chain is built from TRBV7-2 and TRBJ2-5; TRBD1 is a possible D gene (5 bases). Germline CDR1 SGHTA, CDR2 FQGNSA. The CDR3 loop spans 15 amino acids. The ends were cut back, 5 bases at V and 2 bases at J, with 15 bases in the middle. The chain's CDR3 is CASSDQGWSQETQYF. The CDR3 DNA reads TGTGCCAGCAGCGATCAGGGATGGTCACAAGAGACCCAGTACTTC.

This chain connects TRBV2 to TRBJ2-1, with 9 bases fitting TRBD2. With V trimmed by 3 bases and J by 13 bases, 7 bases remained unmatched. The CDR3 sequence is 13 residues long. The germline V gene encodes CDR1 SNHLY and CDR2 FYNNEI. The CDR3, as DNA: TGTGCCAGCAGTGAGGTCACTAGCGGGCGCCAGTTCTTC. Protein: CASSEVTSGRQFF.

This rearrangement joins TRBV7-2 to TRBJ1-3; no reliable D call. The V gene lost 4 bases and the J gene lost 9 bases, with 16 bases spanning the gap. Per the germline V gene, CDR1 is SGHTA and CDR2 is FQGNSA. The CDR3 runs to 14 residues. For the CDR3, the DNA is TGTGCCAGCAGCTCCAGATCTTTAGTGAGCACCATATATTTT. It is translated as CASSSRSLVSTIYF.

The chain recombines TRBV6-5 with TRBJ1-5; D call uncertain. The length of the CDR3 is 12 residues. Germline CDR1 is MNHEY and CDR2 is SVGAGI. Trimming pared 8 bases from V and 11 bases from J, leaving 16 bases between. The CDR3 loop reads CASWGRVGSQHF. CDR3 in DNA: TGTGCCAGCTGGGGTAGGGTCGGGTCCCAGCATTTT.

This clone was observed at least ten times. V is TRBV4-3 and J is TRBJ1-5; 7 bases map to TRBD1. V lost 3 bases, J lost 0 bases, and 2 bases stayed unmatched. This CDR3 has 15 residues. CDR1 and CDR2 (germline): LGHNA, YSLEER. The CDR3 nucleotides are TGCGCCAGCAGCCACGACAGGGATAGCAATCAGCCCCAGCATTTT. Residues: CASSHDRDSNQPQHF.